This T cell receptor beta chain was identified during a study of blood T cell repertoires in COVID-19. V trimming: 5 bases; J trimming: 5 bases; junction bases outside the gene matches: 9. Germline CDR1 is LGHNT and CDR2 is FRNRAP. The CDR3 contains 15 residues. Measured with immunoSEQ multiplex PCR; TCRdb has only the in-frame clones, and not every one. The table lists under 450,000 clones, about 88% of them singletons, with just under 3% in the top ten. All enrollees were roughly 18 to 100 years old and from 24 US areas. Sample: PBMCs or T cells enriched from blood (not recorded which). This TCR derives from a woman in her twenties or thirties who had recovered from COVID-19. The chain uses TRBV12-5 and TRBJ1-2; 9 bases match TRBD1. The CDR3 DNA reads TGTGCTAGTGGTCGTGAGACAGGGGGACTATATGGCTACACCTTC. It specifies CASGRETGGLYGYTF.